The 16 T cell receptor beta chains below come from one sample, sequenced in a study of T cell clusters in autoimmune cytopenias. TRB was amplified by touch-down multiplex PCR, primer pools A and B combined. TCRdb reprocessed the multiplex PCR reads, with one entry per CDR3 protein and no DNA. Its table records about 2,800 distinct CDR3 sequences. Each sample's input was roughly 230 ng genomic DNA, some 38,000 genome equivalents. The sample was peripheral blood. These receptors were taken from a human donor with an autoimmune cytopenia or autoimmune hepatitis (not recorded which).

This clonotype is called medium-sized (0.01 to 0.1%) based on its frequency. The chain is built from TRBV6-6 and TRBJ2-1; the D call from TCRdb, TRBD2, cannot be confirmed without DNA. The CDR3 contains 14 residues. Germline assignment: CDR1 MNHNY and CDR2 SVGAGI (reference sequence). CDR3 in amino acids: CAIKGTSAANEQFF.

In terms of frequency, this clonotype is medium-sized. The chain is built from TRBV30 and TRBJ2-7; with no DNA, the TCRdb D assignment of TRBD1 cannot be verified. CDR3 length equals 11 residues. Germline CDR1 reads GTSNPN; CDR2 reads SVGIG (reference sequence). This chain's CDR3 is CAWSRGHEQYF.

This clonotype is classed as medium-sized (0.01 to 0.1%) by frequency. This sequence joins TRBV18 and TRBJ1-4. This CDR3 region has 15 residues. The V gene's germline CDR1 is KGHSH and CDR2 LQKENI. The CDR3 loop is CASSRLQASNEKLFF.

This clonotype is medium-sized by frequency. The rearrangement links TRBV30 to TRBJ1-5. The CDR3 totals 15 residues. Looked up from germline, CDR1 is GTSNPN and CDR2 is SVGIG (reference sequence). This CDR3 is CAWSEGLSGNQPQHF.

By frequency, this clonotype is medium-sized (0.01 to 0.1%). The CDR3 here is CASSFLAAGGGELFF. The V call is TRBV6-5, the J call TRBJ2-2; lacking DNA, the TRBD2 call made by TCRdb goes unchecked. This CDR3 contains 15 residues. Germline V lookup: CDR1 MNHEY, CDR2 SVGAGI.

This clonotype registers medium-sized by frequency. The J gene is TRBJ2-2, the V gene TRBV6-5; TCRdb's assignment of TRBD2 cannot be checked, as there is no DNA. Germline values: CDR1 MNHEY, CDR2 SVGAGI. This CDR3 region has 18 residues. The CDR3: CASRGGLAGGQSTGELFF.

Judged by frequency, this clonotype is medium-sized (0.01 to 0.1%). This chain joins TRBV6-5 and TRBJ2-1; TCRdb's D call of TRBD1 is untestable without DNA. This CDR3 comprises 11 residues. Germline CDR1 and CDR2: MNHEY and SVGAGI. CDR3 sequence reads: CASSPGTGQFF.

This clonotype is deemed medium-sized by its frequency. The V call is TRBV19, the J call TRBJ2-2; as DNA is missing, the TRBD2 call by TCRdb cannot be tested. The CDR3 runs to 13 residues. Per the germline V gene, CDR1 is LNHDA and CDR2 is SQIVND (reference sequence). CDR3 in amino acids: CASSPSGTGELFF.

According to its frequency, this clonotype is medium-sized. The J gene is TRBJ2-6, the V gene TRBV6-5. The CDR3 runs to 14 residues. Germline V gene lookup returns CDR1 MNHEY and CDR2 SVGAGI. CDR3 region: CASSYGSGANVLTF.

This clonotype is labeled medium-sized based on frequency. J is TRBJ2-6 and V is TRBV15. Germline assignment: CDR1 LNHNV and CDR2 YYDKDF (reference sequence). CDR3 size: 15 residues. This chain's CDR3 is CATSRAFSRANVLTF.

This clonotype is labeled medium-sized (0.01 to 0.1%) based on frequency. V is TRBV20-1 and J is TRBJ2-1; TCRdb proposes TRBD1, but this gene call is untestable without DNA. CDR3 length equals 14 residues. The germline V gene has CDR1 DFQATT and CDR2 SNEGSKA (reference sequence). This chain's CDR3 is CSARQTTGRDEQFF.

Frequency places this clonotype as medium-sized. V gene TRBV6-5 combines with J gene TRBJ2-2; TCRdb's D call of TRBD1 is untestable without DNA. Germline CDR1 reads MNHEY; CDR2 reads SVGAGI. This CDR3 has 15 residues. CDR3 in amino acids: CASSRRQGNTGELFF.

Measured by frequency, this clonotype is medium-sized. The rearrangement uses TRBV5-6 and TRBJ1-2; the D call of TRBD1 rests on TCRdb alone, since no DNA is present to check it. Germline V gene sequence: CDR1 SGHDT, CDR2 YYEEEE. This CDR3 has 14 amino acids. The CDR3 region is CASSRDSYYYGYTF. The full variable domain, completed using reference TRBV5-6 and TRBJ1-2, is DAGVTQSPTHLIKTRGQQVTLRCSPKSGHDTVSWYQQALGQGPQFIFQYYEEEERQRGNFPDRFSGHQFPNYSSELNVNALLLGDSALYLCASSRDSYYYGYTFGSGTRLTVV.

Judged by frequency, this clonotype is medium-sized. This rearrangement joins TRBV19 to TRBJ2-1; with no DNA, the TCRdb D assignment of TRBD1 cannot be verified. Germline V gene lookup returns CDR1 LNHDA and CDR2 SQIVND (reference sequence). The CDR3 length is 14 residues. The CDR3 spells CASSRQGVWDEQFF.

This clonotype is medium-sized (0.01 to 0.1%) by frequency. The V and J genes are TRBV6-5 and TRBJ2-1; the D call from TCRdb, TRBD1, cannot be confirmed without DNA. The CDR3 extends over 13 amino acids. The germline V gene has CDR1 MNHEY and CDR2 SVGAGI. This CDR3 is CASSRREYNEQFF.

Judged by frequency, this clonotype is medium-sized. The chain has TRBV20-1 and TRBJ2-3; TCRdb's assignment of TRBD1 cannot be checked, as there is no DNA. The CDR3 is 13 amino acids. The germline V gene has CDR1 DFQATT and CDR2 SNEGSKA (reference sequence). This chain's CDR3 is CSALDRRGDTQYF.